The 8 T cell receptor beta chains below come from one sample, sequenced in a study of blood T cell repertoires in COVID-19. The method was immunoSEQ multiplex PCR; TCRdb's version includes in-frame clones alone and lacks a portion of them. Of 250,000 or so clones detected, over 80% appear once; the ten largest clones hold roughly 4.3%. Sample: PBMCs or T cells enriched from blood (not recorded which). The receptors derive from a woman aged 25-40 years with acute COVID-19.

Only one count was recorded for this clone. The chain recombines TRBV3-1 (or the pseudogene TRBV3-2) with TRBJ1-1; D remains unclear. The CDR3 has 13 residues. Germline V gene lookup returns CDR1 LGHDT and CDR2 YNNKEL (reference sequence). V lost 1 base and J lost 0, with 3 bases in between. The chain's CDR3 is CASSQVVNTEAFF. The CDR3, as DNA: TGTGCCAGCAGCCAAGTCGTGAACACTGAAGCTTTCTTT.

The V and J genes are TRBV9 and TRBJ2-1; the match to TRBD2 covers 7 bases. Germline V gives CDR1 SGDLS, CDR2 YYNGEE. This CDR3 is built from 15 residues. J gave up 7 bases and V 2 bases, and 9 bases lay outside the gene matches. Here the CDR3 DNA reads TGTGCCAGCAGCGTTGGACTAGGCGCCGAGAATGAGCAGTTCTTC. This translates into CASSVGLGAENEQFF.

The chain has TRBV14 and TRBJ2-3; 7 nucleotides align to TRBD2. CDR3 length equals 17 residues. The ends lost 4 bases at V and 4 bases at J; junction bases unmatched: 14. From germline, CDR1 is SGHDN and CDR2 FVKESK. The DNA of the CDR3 is TGTGCCAGCAGCCCGACGACCGGGACTATGTATCCAGATACGCAGTATTTT. Amino acids: CASSPTTGTMYPDTQYF.

The chain employs TRBV11-2 and TRBJ2-5, with 12 nucleotides matching TRBD2. The J segment lost 4 bases and the V segment lost 3 bases, leaving 6 bases of the junction unmatched. The CDR3 covers 16 residues. Germline assignment: CDR1 SGHAT and CDR2 FQNNGV. The CDR3 DNA sequence: TGTGCCAGCAGCTTGACTAGCGGGAGCGGAGGAGAGACCCAGTACTTC. This encodes CASSLTSGSGGETQYF. Variable domain in full (rest from reference TRBV11-2 and TRBJ2-5): EAGVAQSPRYKIIEKRQSVAFWCNPISGHATLYWYQQILGQGPKLLIQFQNNGVVDDSQLPKDRFSAERLKGVDSTLKIQPAKLEDSAVYLCASSLTSGSGGETQYFGPGTRLLVL.

This clone was seen a few times. The rearrangement links TRBV2 to TRBJ2-2, with TRBD1 identical over 9 bases. The germline gives CDR1 SNHLY, CDR2 FYNNEI. V was pared by 6 bases and J by 3 bases, with 2 bases of the junction left unmatched. The CDR3 length is 14 residues. CDR3 region: CASRRQGDTGELFF. Here the CDR3 DNA reads TGTGCCAGCAGGAGACAGGGGGACACCGGGGAGCTGTTTTTT.

This chain uses TRBV4-2 with TRBJ2-1; the match to TRBD2 covers 10 bases. In germline, CDR1 is LGHNA, CDR2 YNFKEQ. Trimming at V came to 0 bases and at J to 10 bases, leaving 9 bases not matched to a gene. The CDR3 totals 16 residues. The CDR3 nucleotides read TGTGCCAGCAGCCAAGAGGCCCTAGCGGGAGTGCGAGAGCAGTTCTTC. Protein sequence: CASSQEALAGVREQFF.

The chain joins TRBV19 to TRBJ2-1, with D possibly matching TRBD1 (6 bases). V shed 7 bases and J shed 12 bases, with 22 bases lying between them. Germline loops: CDR1 LNHDA, CDR2 SQIVND (reference sequence). This CDR3 has 14 residues. The CDR3 reads CASIEQGQSGRQFF. CDR3 DNA: TGTGCCAGTATCGAACAGGGTCAATCGGGTCGGCAGTTCTTC. The full variable domain, rest sourced from reference TRBV19 and TRBJ2-1, is DGGITQSPKYLFRKEGQNVTLSCEQNLNHDAMYWYRQDPGQGLRLIYYSQIVNDFQKGDIAEGYSVSREKKESFPLTVTSAQKNPTAFYLCASIEQGQSGRQFFGPGTRLTVL.

The chain combines TRBV9 with TRBJ2-7; 12 nucleotides agree with TRBD2. Germline-derived CDR1 and CDR2 are SGDLS and YYNGEE. The CDR3 is 17 amino acids. After removal of 0 bases from V and 3 bases from J, the junction contained 7 bases not matched to a gene. The CDR3 nucleotides read TGTGCCAGCAGCGTAGATAGTGGACTAGCGGGAAACTACGAGCAGTACTTC. Protein sequence: CASSVDSGLAGNYEQYF.